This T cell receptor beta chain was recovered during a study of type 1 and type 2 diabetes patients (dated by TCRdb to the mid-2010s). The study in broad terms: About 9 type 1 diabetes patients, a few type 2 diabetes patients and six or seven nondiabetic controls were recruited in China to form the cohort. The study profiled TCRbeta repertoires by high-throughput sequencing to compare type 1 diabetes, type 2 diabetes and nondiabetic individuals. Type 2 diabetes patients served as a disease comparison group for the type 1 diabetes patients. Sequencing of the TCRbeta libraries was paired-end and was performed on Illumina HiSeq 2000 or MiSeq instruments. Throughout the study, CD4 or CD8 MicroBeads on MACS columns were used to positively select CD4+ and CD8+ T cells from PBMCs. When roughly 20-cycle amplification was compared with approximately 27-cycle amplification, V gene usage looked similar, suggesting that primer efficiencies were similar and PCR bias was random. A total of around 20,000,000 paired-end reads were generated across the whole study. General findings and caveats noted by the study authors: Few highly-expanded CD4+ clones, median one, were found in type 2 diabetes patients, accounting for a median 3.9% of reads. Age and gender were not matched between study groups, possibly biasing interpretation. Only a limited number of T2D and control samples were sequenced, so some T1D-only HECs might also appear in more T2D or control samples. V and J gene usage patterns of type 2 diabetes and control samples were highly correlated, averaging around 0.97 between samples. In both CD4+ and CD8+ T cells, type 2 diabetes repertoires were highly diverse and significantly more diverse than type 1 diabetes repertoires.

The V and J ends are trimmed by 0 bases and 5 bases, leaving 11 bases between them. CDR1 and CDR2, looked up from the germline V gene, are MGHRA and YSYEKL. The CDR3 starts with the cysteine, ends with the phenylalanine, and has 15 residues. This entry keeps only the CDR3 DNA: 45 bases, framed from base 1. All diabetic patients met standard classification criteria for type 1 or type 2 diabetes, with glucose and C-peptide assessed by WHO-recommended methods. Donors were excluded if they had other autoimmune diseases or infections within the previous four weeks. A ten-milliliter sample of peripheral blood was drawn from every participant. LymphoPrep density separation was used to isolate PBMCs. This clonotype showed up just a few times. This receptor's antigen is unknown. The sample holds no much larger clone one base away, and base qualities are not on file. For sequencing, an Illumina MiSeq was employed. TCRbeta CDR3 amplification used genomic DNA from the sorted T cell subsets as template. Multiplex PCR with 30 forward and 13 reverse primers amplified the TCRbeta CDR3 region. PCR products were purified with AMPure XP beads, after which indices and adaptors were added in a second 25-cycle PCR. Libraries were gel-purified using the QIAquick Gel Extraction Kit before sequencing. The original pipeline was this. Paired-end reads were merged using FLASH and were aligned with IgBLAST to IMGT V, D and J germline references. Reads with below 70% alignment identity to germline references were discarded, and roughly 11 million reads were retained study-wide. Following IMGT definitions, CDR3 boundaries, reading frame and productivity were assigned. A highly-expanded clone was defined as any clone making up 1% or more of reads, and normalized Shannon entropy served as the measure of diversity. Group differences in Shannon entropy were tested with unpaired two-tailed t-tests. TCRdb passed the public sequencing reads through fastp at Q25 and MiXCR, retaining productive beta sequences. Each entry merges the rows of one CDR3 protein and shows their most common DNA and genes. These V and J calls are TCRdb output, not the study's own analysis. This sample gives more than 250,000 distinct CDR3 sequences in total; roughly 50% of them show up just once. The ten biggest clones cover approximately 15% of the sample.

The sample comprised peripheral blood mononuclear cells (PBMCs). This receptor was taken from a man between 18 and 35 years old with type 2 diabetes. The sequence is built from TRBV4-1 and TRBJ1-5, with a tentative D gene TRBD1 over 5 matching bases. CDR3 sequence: CASSQDQGTHQPQHF. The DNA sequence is TGCGCCAGCAGCCAAGATCAGGGTACGCATCAGCCCCAGCATTTT.